This TCR beta chain was captured in a study of cytomegalovirus exposure and HLA in healthy donors. The PCR used 60 Vbeta and 13 Jbeta primers. Clones were read by immunoSEQ multiplex PCR, and TCRdb kept only the in-frame ones, dropping some. The table has some 150,000 clones, roughly three quarters seen once. J gave up 6 bases and V 5 bases, and 8 bases lay outside the gene matches. Germline lookup yields CDR1 MNHNS and CDR2 SASEGT. The CDR3 has 14 amino acids. The sample taken for sequencing was PBMCs. The sequence was obtained from a woman aged 40 to 50 in good health and CMV-seronegative. The chain uses TRBV6-1 and TRBJ1-2; 8 bases agree with TRBD1. In DNA form, the CDR3 reads TGTGCCAGCAGTTCCGGGACAGGAGCGGATGGCTACACCTTC. Its protein is CASSSGTGADGYTF.